A selection of T cell receptor beta chains follows, all from one sample in a study of identical twins. From the 5' RACE reads, TCRdb called clonotypes with MiXCR, one entry per CDR3 protein. Of around 230,000 distinct CDR3 sequences in the sample, 6.5% were seen once. These data were likewise used in another study, on T cells expressing NK-cell markers.

Specimen: CD8+ T cells sorted from blood. The source of these receptors is a young woman in good health. The CDR3 runs from the conserved cysteine through the conserved F or W. A D gene is named only where the DNA matches it firmly. Part of the rows lack a size; the others show once, few, many or a class for expanded clones.

v_call	j_call	clone_size	d_call	cdr3_nt	cdr3_aa
TRBV6-1	TRBJ1-4	.	TRBD1	TGTGCCAGCAGCCTTGACAGGGCACTAAGAGATGAAAAACTGTTTTTT	CASSLDRALRDEKLFF
TRBV12-3/TRBV12-4	TRBJ2-3	few	.	TGTGCCAGCAGCCGCGTACCCTCTGGGGAAACAGATACGCAGTATTTT	CASSRVPSGETDTQYF
TRBV13	TRBJ1-2	few	.	TGTGCCAGCAGCCTGGGGACGGATCCGTATGGCTACACCTTC	CASSLGTDPYGYTF
TRBV6-6	TRBJ2-2	many	.	TGTGCCACTCAAGTTACCGGGGAGCTGTTTTTT	CATQVTGELFF
TRBV10-3	TRBJ2-7	few	.	TGTGCCATCAGCAAGCGCAGCGGGCGCCGCCCCTACGAGCAGTACTTC	CAISKRSGRRPYEQYF
TRBV9	TRBJ1-3	few	.	TGTGCCAGCAGCGCTCATAAAGGCGCCTCTGGAAACACCATATATTTT	CASSAHKGASGNTIYF
TRBV7-9	TRBJ2-1	.	.	TGTGCCAGCAACCAAGAAAATGAGCAGTTCTTC	CASNQENEQFF
TRBV12-3/TRBV12-4	TRBJ2-2	few	.	TGTGCCAGCAGTTTCGGGGGTGGGGGCACCGGGGAGCTGTTTTTT	CASSFGGGGTGELFF
TRBV3-1	TRBJ2-3	few	.	TGTGCCAGCAGCCCCTCCGGGACACCGAGCACAGATACGCAGTATTTT	CASSPSGTPSTDTQYF
TRBV19	TRBJ1-1	.	.	TGTGCCAGTAGTATGTTCGGGTTGAACACTGAAGCTTTCTTT	CASSMFGLNTEAFF
TRBV5-1	TRBJ2-1	.	TRBD2	TGCGCCAGCAGCTTGGTCCGTGGCGGGGGGGCGAATGAGCAGTTCTTC	CASSLVRGGGANEQFF
TRBV20-1	TRBJ1-1	.	.	TGCAGTGCTAGTCATGGGGGGCACACTGAAGCTTTCTTT	CSASHGGHTEAFF
TRBV12-3/TRBV12-4	TRBJ2-1	few	TRBD2	TGTGCCAGCAGTTCGACTAGCGGGAGTGAGAATGAGCAGTTCTTC	CASSSTSGSENEQFF
TRBV20-1	TRBJ1-3	few	.	TGCAGTGCTAGACAGGACACGCAAGGACCGTACTCTGGAAACACCATATATTTT	CSARQDTQGPYSGNTIYF
TRBV20-1	TRBJ2-7	few	TRBD2	TGCAGTGCTAGAGATTACGGGACTAGCGTCTACGAGCAGTACTTC	CSARDYGTSVYEQYF
TRBV13	TRBJ2-5	few	TRBD2	TGTGCCAGCAGCTTAGGCCTAGCGGGGTCCAAGACCCAGTACTTC	CASSLGLAGSKTQYF
TRBV30	TRBJ1-5	few	.	TGTGCCTGGAGTGTACGAGGCGGGCAGCCCCAGCATTTT	CAWSVRGGQPQHF
TRBV20-1	TRBJ2-1	few	TRBD2	TGCAGTGCTAGGCCGTACAGCGGGAGGGCGTACAATGAGCAGTTCTTC	CSARPYSGRAYNEQFF
TRBV7-9	TRBJ2-1	few	TRBD2	TGTGCCAGCACCCCTAGCGGGGGGAAGAATGAGCAGTTCTTC	CASTPSGGKNEQFF
TRBV9	TRBJ1-2	few	TRBD1	TGTGCCAGCAGCGAAAGGACAGGGTACGGCTACACCTTC	CASSERTGYGYTF
TRBV6-5	TRBJ2-7	.	.	TGTGCCAGCAGTTACGCAGCAGTCAAGCCGAAAGACGGGCAGTACTTC	CASSYAAVKPKDGQYF
TRBV20-1	TRBJ2-1	few	.	TGCAGTGCTGGCGGCCTGGGGCGGGCAAGGGTTATCAATGAGCAGTTCTTC	CSAGGLGRARVINEQFF
TRBV6-5	TRBJ2-1	few	.	TGTGCCAGCAGTTATATCGCGGGAAGCTATGAGCAGTTCTTC	CASSYIAGSYEQFF
TRBV6-5	TRBJ2-1	many	TRBD2	TGTGCCAGCAGTTACTCGACTAGCGATGAGCAGTTCTTC	CASSYSTSDEQFF
TRBV14	TRBJ2-7	few	TRBD1	TGTGCCAGCAGCCCTAGGGACAGGACCTACGAGCAGTACTTC	CASSPRDRTYEQYF
TRBV4-2	TRBJ1-4	.	.	TGTGCCAGCAGCCATACCCCGGGAAGAGGGGCCACTAATGAAAAACTGTTTTTT	CASSHTPGRGATNEKLFF
TRBV2	TRBJ2-1	few	TRBD2	TGTGCCCTCGTACTAGCGGGAGAGGGTGGCTCCTACAATGAGCAGTTCTTC	CALVLAGEGGSYNEQFF
TRBV11-2	TRBJ2-5	few	.	TGTGCCAGCAGTCGCCTGGGGGGCGAAGGCGGGGAGACCCAGTACTTC	CASSRLGGEGGETQYF
TRBV6-1	TRBJ1-1	few	.	TGTGCCAGCGGGGGGCCGGACGGAATGAACACTGAAGCTTTCTTT	CASGGPDGMNTEAFF
TRBV4-3	TRBJ2-1	many	.	TGCGCCAGCAGCCAACTATTAAGCGGCCGCTCCTACAATGAGCAGTTCTTC	CASSQLLSGRSYNEQFF
TRBV6-2/TRBV6-3	TRBJ1-1	few	.	TGTGCCAGCAGTCCCTCCTGGGGAGAAACTGAAGCTTTCTTT	CASSPSWGETEAFF
TRBV7-9	TRBJ2-2	.	.	TGTGCCAGCAGCTTACTATCGGACGGGAAGAACACCGGGGAGCTGTTTTTT	CASSLLSDGKNTGELFF